These T cell receptor beta chains were read from a single sample in a study of shared clonotypes between healthy human individuals. Assay used: immunoSEQ multiplex PCR; TCRdb lists only in-frame clones, some missing. The data hold 1.5 million to 2.5 million clones, with about 95% observed a single time. The sequencing input was naive CD8+ T cells sorted from blood. The origin of the receptors is a man in his late teens or twenties in good health. The conserved cysteine and the conserved F or W are not part of the CDR3 here.

v_gene: TRBV7-9
CDR3aa: ASSIPLESPDEKLF

v_gene: TRBV27
CDR3aa: ASSFFPTSGTGELF

v_gene: TRBV5-1
CDR3aa: ASSLTGQNSPLH

v_gene: TRBV29-1
CDR3aa: SVVVGGSSYEQY

v_gene: TRBV6-5
CDR3aa: ASSAGTGVNGYT

v_gene: TRBV6-5
CDR3aa: ASSYGGPGNTIY

v_gene: TRBV7-9
CDR3aa: ASSPSGDTYEQY

v_gene: TRBV27
CDR3aa: ASSPRTSINYGYT

v_gene: TRBV27
CDR3aa: ASSLVDQGYEQY

v_gene: TRBV6-5
CDR3aa: ASSYKGGTEAF

v_gene: TRBV7-9
CDR3aa: ASSNSLPYTEAF

v_gene: TRBV14
CDR3aa: ASSLPGGSNYGYT

v_gene: TRBV7-8
CDR3aa: ASSLVPTGATGELF

v_gene: TRBV6-5
CDR3aa: ASSSWTGEGDTEAF

v_gene: TRBV28
CDR3aa: ASSQGQGSYNEQF